Following are 31 T cell receptor beta chains from one sample sequenced in a study of blood T cell repertoires in COVID-19. Libraries were prepared by immunoSEQ multiplex PCR; TCRdb keeps only in-frame clonotypes and omits some of them. This table has 320,000 or so clones, 75% to 90% appearing once. The specimen sequenced was PBMCs or T cells enriched from blood (not recorded which). The receptor source for this set is a man in his sixties who had recovered from COVID-19.

CDR3 region: CASSPPSGRAGNIQYF. The CDR3 DNA is TGTGCCAGCAGCCCACCTAGCGGGAGGGCCGGGAACATTCAGTACTTC. The V call is TRBV7-9, the J call TRBJ2-4; 12 bases are a match to TRBD2. The CDR3 spans 16 residues. V gave up 5 bases and J gave up 7 bases; unmatched junction bases: 9. CDR1 and CDR2 (germline): SEHNR, FQNEAQ (reference sequence). The full variable domain, completed using reference TRBV7-9 and TRBJ2-4, is DTGVSQNPRHKITKRGQNVTFRCDPISEHNRLYWYRQTLGQGPEFLTYFQNEAQLEKSRLLSDRFSAERPKGSFSTLEIQRTEQGDSAMYLCASSPPSGRAGNIQYFGAGTRLSVL.

V gene TRBV5-6 combines with J gene TRBJ1-2; D is possibly TRBD1 (6 bases). V was pared by 7 bases and J by 8 bases, with 18 bases between. CDR1 is SGHDT, CDR2 YYEEEE, per germline. The CDR3 spans 13 residues. The CDR3 sequence: CASVGNREKGYTF. CDR3 DNA: TGTGCCAGCGTTGGGAACAGGGAGAAGGGCTACACCTTC.

The chain combines TRBV28 with TRBJ1-3, with 8 bases identical to TRBD1. The V gene end was trimmed by 5 bases and the J gene end by 5 bases; junction bases not matched to a gene: 8. The V gene's germline CDR1 is MDHEN and CDR2 SYDVKM. The CDR3 has 15 residues. The CDR3 DNA is TGTGCCAGCAGTCCACCAGGGGGCTTAAGAAACACCATATATTTT. As protein: CASSPPGGLRNTIYF.

The gene calls are TRBV5-1 and TRBJ1-2; possible D gene TRBD1, 6 bases. With 4 bases removed from V and 4 bases from J, the gap between germline ends came to 17 bases. CDR3 length: 15 amino acids. Germline V gives CDR1 SGHRS, CDR2 YFSETQ. CDR3 in DNA: TGCGCCAGCAGCCTGGAACAGGGAAGGGGCTATGGCTACACCTTC. Protein sequence: CASSLEQGRGYGYTF.

The chain uses TRBV19 and TRBJ1-5, with TRBD1 as a possible D gene (5 bases). Trimming shortened V by 4 bases and J by 2 bases, and 12 bases separated the two germline ends. CDR1 LNHDA and CDR2 SQIVND come from the germline V gene (reference sequence). CDR3 length equals 15 residues. Written as DNA, the CDR3 is TGTGCCAGTAGTAGCTCAGGGAGGGGCAATCAGCCCCAGCATTTT. Translation gives CASSSSGRGNQPQHF. Combining the CDR3 with reference TRBV19 and TRBJ1-5 gives the whole variable domain DGGITQSPKYLFRKEGQNVTLSCEQNLNHDAMYWYRQDPGQGLRLIYYSQIVNDFQKGDIAEGYSVSREKKESFPLTVTSAQKNPTAFYLCASSSSGRGNQPQHFGDGTRLSIL.

V gene TRBV6-2 or TRBV6-3 combines with J gene TRBJ2-3; TRBD2 is a possible D gene (5 bases). Germline-derived CDR1 and CDR2 are MNHEY and SVGEGT. The V gene lost 2 bases and the J gene lost 3 bases, with 12 bases spanning the gap. The CDR3 runs to 15 residues. CDR3 sequence reads: CASSYPFPGTDTQYF. In nucleotides, the CDR3 is TGTGCCAGCAGTTACCCGTTCCCGGGAACAGATACGCAGTATTTT.

The CDR3 sequence is CASSPSGQMGEKLFF. CDR3 DNA: TGTGCCAGCTCACCTTCGGGACAGATGGGGGAAAAACTGTTTTTT. The chain carries TRBV18 and TRBJ1-4, with 7 bases that match TRBD1. CDR1 is KGHSH, CDR2 LQKENI, per germline. The V segment lost 3 bases and the J segment 8 bases; nucleotides outside the gene matches: 9. CDR3 length equals 15 residues.

V usage is TRBV7-2 and J usage is TRBJ2-7; D may be TRBD2 (6 bases). The CDR3 has 14 residues. V dropped 0 bases and J dropped 3 bases, with 9 bases sitting between them. Per germline, CDR1 SGHTA and CDR2 FQGNSA. The CDR3 here is CASSLALALYEQYF. DNA of the CDR3: TGTGCCAGCAGCTTAGCACTAGCTCTCTACGAGCAGTACTTC.

V and J are TRBV2 and TRBJ2-3, with D possibly TRBD2 on 5 matching bases. Trimming shortened V by 10 bases and J by 10 bases, and 15 bases separated the two germline ends. CDR1 is SNHLY, CDR2 FYNNEI, per germline. CDR3 length equals 11 residues. The CDR3 sequence: CANPDGNAQYF. CDR3 DNA sequence: TGTGCCAACCCGGACGGGAACGCGCAGTATTTT. Drawing the rest from reference TRBV2 and TRBJ2-3, the complete variable domain is EPEVTQTPSHQVTQMGQEVILRCVPISNHLYFYWYRQILGQKVEFLVSFYNNEISEKSEIFDDQFSVERPDGSNFTLKIRSTKLEDSAMYFCANPDGNAQYFGPGTRLTVL.

DNA of the CDR3: TGTGCCAGCAGTTACCCGACTAGCGAGAGAGGGGTCGAGCAGTACTTC. Protein product: CASSYPTSERGVEQYF. The rearrangement links TRBV6-5 to TRBJ2-7; 8 nucleotides match TRBD2. CDR1 is MNHEY, CDR2 SVGAGI, per germline. V dropped 2 bases and J dropped 6; count of bases not matched to a gene: 12. The CDR3 is 16 residues long.

This clone has more than one count but fewer than ten. The chain is built from TRBV28 and TRBJ1-1, with 9 bases lining up with TRBD1. Germline values: CDR1 MDHEN, CDR2 SYDVKM. V lost 5 bases and J lost 6; bases outside the gene matches: 7. The CDR3 has 14 amino acids. The CDR3 loop is CASSLTGGPAEAFF. The CDR3 bases are TGTGCCAGCAGTCTCACAGGGGGCCCGGCTGAAGCTTTCTTT.

This chain connects TRBV5-4 to TRBJ1-4, with 7 bases that match TRBD1. Germline V CDR1 and CDR2: SGHNT, YYREEE (reference sequence). V was clipped by 7 bases and J by 3 bases; unmatched bases: 9. The CDR3 is made up of 15 amino acids. CDR3 nucleotide sequence: TGTGCCAGCTCGGTAAGGGGGCCGGCTAATGAAAAACTGTTTTTT. This translates into CASSVRGPANEKLFF.

This chain connects TRBV18 to TRBJ2-2; 8 bases are shared with TRBD1. Looked up from germline, CDR1 is KGHSH and CDR2 is LQKENI. CDR3 length: 16 amino acids. V shed 3 bases and J 1 base; nucleotides not matched to a gene: 4. CDR3 coding DNA: TGTGCCAGCTCACCGATCGACAGGGGGAACACCGGGGAGCTGTTTTTT. The encoded protein is CASSPIDRGNTGELFF.

The chain links TRBV28 to TRBJ1-2; D gene unclear. Per germline, CDR1 MDHEN and CDR2 SYDVKM. This CDR3 is built from 15 residues. V was pared by 1 base and J by 2 bases, with 11 bases between. CDR3 loop: CASSLLGQVNYGYTF. The DNA for the CDR3 is TGTGCCAGCAGTTTATTAGGCCAGGTGAACTATGGCTACACCTTC.

The V gene is TRBV28, the J gene TRBJ2-7; 10 bases are a match to TRBD2. Germline CDR1 reads MDHEN; CDR2 reads SYDVKM. The length of the CDR3 is 15 residues. V trimming: 5 bases; J trimming: 2 bases; junction bases outside the gene matches: 6. CDR3 in amino acids: CASSARLAGTYEQYF. The CDR3 DNA reads as TGTGCCAGCAGTGCCAGACTAGCGGGCACCTACGAGCAGTACTTC.

This chain uses TRBV29-1 with TRBJ2-7; 9 bases match TRBD1. The CDR3 spans 15 residues. Germline V gives CDR1 SQVTM, CDR2 ANQGSEA. V trimming: 4 bases; J trimming: 5 bases; junction bases outside the gene matches: 12. The CDR3: CSVAGGQGRINEQYF. CDR3 coding DNA: TGCAGCGTTGCCGGGGGACAGGGTAGAATCAACGAGCAGTACTTC.

The rearrangement uses TRBV27 and TRBJ2-7, with D perhaps matching TRBD2 (6 bases). The germline CDR1 and CDR2 sequences are MNHEY and SMNVEV (reference sequence). V lost 5 bases to trimming and J lost 3 bases, with 23 bases between them. This CDR3 is built from 17 residues. The CDR3 coding sequence is TGTGCCAGCAGTACCCTCTACGAGCGGGTTTTGGGCTACGAGCAGTACTTC. Its protein is CASSTLYERVLGYEQYF.

This chain uses TRBV18 with TRBJ1-3; TRBD1 matches at 9 bases. CDR3 size: 17 residues. CDR1 and CDR2 from the germline V gene are KGHSH and LQKENI. J was trimmed by 3 bases and V by 3 bases; bases with no gene match: 9. CDR3 protein: CASSPLDRGLFGNTIYF. The CDR3 DNA sequence: TGTGCCAGCTCACCCCTGGACAGGGGATTGTTTGGAAACACCATATATTTT.

V and J are TRBV4-3 and TRBJ2-3; 7 bases match TRBD1. The CDR3 loop spans 17 amino acids. V was clipped by 2 bases and J by 0 bases; unmatched bases: 8. Germline V gene sequence: CDR1 LGHNA, CDR2 YSLEER. In DNA, the CDR3 is TGCGCCAGCAGCCAAATAGGGGGCACAACTAGCACAGATACGCAGTATTTT. Its protein is CASSQIGGTTSTDTQYF.

CDR3 DNA: TGTGCCAGCAGCTTAGCCGACAGGGGGCGACACGAGACCCAGTACTTC. Its translation is CASSLADRGRHETQYF. The genes are TRBV7-6 and TRBJ2-5; 10 bases fit TRBD1. Germline CDR1 reads SGHVS; CDR2 reads FNYEAQ. This CDR3 comprises 16 residues. Trimming cost V 0 bases and J 5 bases; bases outside gene matches: 6.

The V and J genes are TRBV9 and TRBJ1-1; the match to TRBD1 covers 7 bases. Germline values: CDR1 SGDLS, CDR2 YYNGEE. The CDR3 runs 13 residues. Trimming took 4 bases from V and 4 from J; bases not matched to a gene: 4. The CDR3 loop reads CASSSGQPTEAFF. CDR3 DNA: TGTGCCAGCAGCTCGGGACAGCCCACTGAAGCTTTCTTT.

This clone was seen only once. The chain combines TRBV4-2 with TRBJ2-1, with a weak D call TRBD1 (6 bases). The germline gives CDR1 LGHNA, CDR2 YNFKEQ. The V gene lost 0 bases and the J gene lost 9 bases, with 9 bases spanning the gap. The length of the CDR3 is 13 residues. The CDR3 coding sequence is TGTGCCAGCAGCCAAGACCCGACAGGTGAGCAGTTCTTC. Translated: CASSQDPTGEQFF.

CDR3 nucleotides: TGCACCAGCAGCCCCTGGCGGGAGGGAATAAACACCGGGGAGCTGTTTTTT. It codes for CTSSPWREGINTGELFF. This sequence joins TRBV1 and TRBJ2-2; the table's D call TRBD2 went unverified against the DNA. TRBV1 is an annotated pseudogene. The length of the CDR3 is 17 residues.

This clone was picked up a small number of times. The chain combines TRBV19 with TRBJ2-7, with a possible D match to TRBD1 (5 bases). The CDR3 consists of 14 residues. Per germline, CDR1 LNHDA and CDR2 SQIVND (reference sequence). Trimming took off 1 base at V and 3 bases at J, with 10 bases between the two ends. The CDR3 sequence is CASSIVDSNYEQYF. As DNA, the CDR3 is TGTGCCAGTAGTATAGTTGACAGCAACTACGAGCAGTACTTC. Supplemented by reference TRBV19 and TRBJ2-7, the full variable domain reads DGGITQSPKYLFRKEGQNVTLSCEQNLNHDAMYWYRQDPGQGLRLIYYSQIVNDFQKGDIAEGYSVSREKKESFPLTVTSAQKNPTAFYLCASSIVDSNYEQYFGPGTRLTVT.

This clone appeared a few times. V is TRBV15 and J is TRBJ2-5; 7 bases align to TRBD2. Germline-derived CDR1 and CDR2 are LNHNV and YYDKDF (reference sequence). This CDR3 has 17 residues. Unmatched junction bases numbered 11, after V lost 2 bases and J lost 2 bases. CDR3 nucleotides: TGTGCCACCAGCAGATCCACTGGGCGGGGGAGGCAAGAGACCCAGTACTTC. Protein product: CATSRSTGRGRQETQYF.

A note on this clone: Other DNA variants within this sample encode the same CDR3. The V and J genes are TRBV19 and TRBJ1-5; D gene unclear. CDR1 LNHDA and CDR2 SQIVND come from the germline V gene (reference sequence). V was cut by 4 bases and J by 3 bases, with 7 bases left in between. The CDR3 contains 13 residues. CDR3: CASSTRDNQPQHF. As DNA, the CDR3 is TGTGCCAGTAGTACGAGGGACAATCAGCCCCAGCATTTT.

The rearrangement uses TRBV28 and TRBJ2-1; D is possibly TRBD2 (6 bases). Deletions cut 5 bases from V and 1 base from J, with 18 bases between. Germline V CDR1 and CDR2: MDHEN, SYDVKM. This CDR3 has 17 amino acids. The CDR3 DNA sequence: TGTGCCAGCAGTCCATACCCGGGTGGGAGGTCCTACAATGAGCAGTTCTTC. It is translated as CASSPYPGGRSYNEQFF.

The rearrangement links TRBV9 to TRBJ1-1; D is uncertain. Germline-derived CDR1 and CDR2 are SGDLS and YYNGEE. The V gene lost 0 bases and the J gene lost 3 bases, with 6 bases spanning the gap. This CDR3 spans 13 amino acids. DNA of the CDR3: TGTGCCAGCAGCGTAGCTCCCCACACTGAAGCTTTCTTT. Its translation: CASSVAPHTEAFF.

The J gene is TRBJ2-3, the V gene TRBV19, with no clear D. Germline assignment: CDR1 LNHDA and CDR2 SQIVND (reference sequence). V lost 5 bases and J lost 2, with 14 bases in between. The CDR3 sequence is 15 residues long. CDR3 protein: CASSPQRANTDTQYF. In nucleotides, the CDR3 is TGTGCCAGTAGTCCCCAGCGAGCTAACACAGATACGCAGTATTTT. The variable domain in full, completed from reference TRBV19 and TRBJ2-3, reads DGGITQSPKYLFRKEGQNVTLSCEQNLNHDAMYWYRQDPGQGLRLIYYSQIVNDFQKGDIAEGYSVSREKKESFPLTVTSAQKNPTAFYLCASSPQRANTDTQYFGPGTRLTVL.

The table lists this clone with a few counts. The V call is TRBV2, the J call TRBJ2-7, with D tentatively TRBD1 (5 bases). Germline V CDR1 and CDR2: SNHLY, FYNNEI. V was clipped by 5 bases and J by 4 bases, with 15 bases between them. The CDR3 spans 14 residues. The DNA for the CDR3 is TGTGCCAGCAGTTGGACATTGGGGCCTTACGAGCAGTACTTC. Its protein product is CASSWTLGPYEQYF.

CDR3 sequence reads: CASSLETDTEAFF. DNA of the CDR3: TGTGCCAGCAGCTTAGAGACAGACACTGAAGCTTTCTTT. The chain has TRBV11-2 and TRBJ1-1; a weak D match, TRBD1 (5 bases). Trimming pared 0 bases from V and 3 bases from J, leaving 5 bases between. Germline-derived CDR1 and CDR2 are SGHAT and FQNNGV. The CDR3 is 13 amino acids. Full variable domain (outside the CDR3, taken from reference TRBV11-2 and TRBJ1-1): EAGVAQSPRYKIIEKRQSVAFWCNPISGHATLYWYQQILGQGPKLLIQFQNNGVVDDSQLPKDRFSAERLKGVDSTLKIQPAKLEDSAVYLCASSLETDTEAFFGQGTRLTVV.